This T cell receptor beta chain stems from a study of Graves' ophthalmopathy and Graves' hyperthyroidism. RNA transcripts were the source from which TCR beta CDR3 regions were amplified. HTBI primers were employed in first-round RT-PCR, then a second-round multiplex PCR followed. Each CDR3 protein gets one entry after TCRdb re-called the multiplex PCR reads with MiXCR. The sample records 360,000 or so distinct CDR3 sequences, around 17% being singletons. The starting material, about 9.5 ml of fresh peripheral blood, provided the PBMCs. In this sample, this clonotype turned up many times. Germline V gene data show CDR1 as LNHDA and CDR2 as SQIVND (reference sequence). The CDR3 length is 13 residues. V shed 6 bases and J shed 6 bases, with 14 bases lying between them.

The receptor comes from a woman between 18 and 29 years old with Graves' ophthalmopathy. The chain recombines TRBV19 with TRBJ1-1; a possible D gene is TRBD1 (5 bases). The sample comprised peripheral blood. CDR3 loop: CASSRNWGSEAFF. CDR3 in DNA: TGTGCCAGTAGCAGAAACTGGGGGTCTGAAGCTTTCTTT.